The source of this TCR beta chain is a study of T-cell reconstitution after alpha-beta-depleted transplantation in children. Preparation of the TCRbeta library involved a method that used unique molecular identifiers. MiXCR, applied by TCRdb to the PCR reads, yields one record per CDR3 protein. The sample lists 90,000 to 100,000 distinct CDR3 sequences, 23% occurring once. This clonotype was counted ten times or more. Antigen specificity is unknown. The CDR3 consists of 13 residues. Deletions cut 2 bases from V and 6 bases from J, with 11 bases between. Germline values: CDR1 SGHKS, CDR2 YYEKEE (reference sequence). General study points: When one year had passed after transplant, most T-cell counts and diversity came from newly produced T cells.

The origin of this receptor is a boy aged 2 to 10 with acute lymphoblastic leukemia, due to receive a stem cell transplant. Here the sequenced sample was PBMCs, taken before TCRalphabeta/CD19-depleted stem cell transplant. This chain uses TRBV5-5 with TRBJ2-5, with D possibly matching TRBD2 (6 bases). As DNA, the CDR3 is TGTGCCAGCAGCTTCGCTAGCGAAAAGACCCAGTACTTC. This gives the protein CASSFASEKTQYF. Variable domain in full (rest from reference TRBV5-5 and TRBJ2-5): DAGVTQSPTHLIKTRGQQVTLRCSPISGHKSVSWYQQVLGQGPQFIFQYYEKEERGRGNFPDRFSARQFPNYSSELNVNALLLGDSALYLCASSFASEKTQYFGPGTRLLVL.